The 31 T cell receptor beta chains given below trace back to one sample, sequenced in a study of cytomegalovirus exposure and HLA in healthy donors. The repertoire was sequenced with immunoSEQ multiplex PCR; TCRdb's copy has only in-frame clones and lacks some. The repertoire has around 150,000 clones, 86% of them found once; the top ten carry about 2.3%. Sequencing input: PBMCs. Receptor source: a woman under 30 in good health and CMV-seronegative.

This chain connects TRBV27 to TRBJ1-1; 8 bases are shared with TRBD1. The V gene's germline CDR1 is MNHEY and CDR2 SMNVEV (reference sequence). The CDR3 spans 15 residues. The junction had 8 bases not matched to a gene; V was cut back by 8 bases and J by 0 bases. The CDR3 DNA is TGTGCCAGCGGATTGGACAGGGCCCTGAACACTGAAGCTTTCTTT. It is translated as CASGLDRALNTEAFF.

The rearrangement uses TRBV25-1 and TRBJ2-3, with D maybe TRBD2 (5 bases). CDR3 length: 14 amino acids. V was pared by 4 bases and J by 2 bases, with 10 bases between. In germline, CDR1 is MGHDK, CDR2 SYGVNS. The CDR3 protein is CASSGGGATDTQYF. The CDR3 coding sequence is TGTGCCAGCAGTGGAGGAGGAGCCACAGATACGCAGTATTTT.

This chain links TRBV4-2 with TRBJ1-2; 7 bases agree with TRBD1. Trimming at V came to 0 bases and at J to 6 bases, leaving 1 base not matched to a gene. This CDR3 comprises 13 residues. CDR1 is LGHNA, CDR2 YNFKEQ, per germline. CDR3 coding DNA: TGTGCCAGCAGCCAAGATCAGGGGGATGGCTACACCTTC. Translation: CASSQDQGDGYTF.

The V gene is TRBV19, the J gene TRBJ2-1, with 12 bases that match TRBD2. This CDR3 has 18 amino acids. V was clipped by 5 bases and J by 9 bases; unmatched bases: 17. The germline gives CDR1 LNHDA, CDR2 SQIVND (reference sequence). Here the CDR3 reads CASSPNLLLAGGTVEQFF. The DNA of the CDR3 is TGTGCCAGTAGTCCCAACCTCCTGCTAGCGGGGGGGACGGTTGAGCAGTTCTTC.

This chain connects TRBV18 to TRBJ2-7; TRBD1 might be the D (7 bases). The V gene's germline CDR1 is KGHSH and CDR2 LQKENI. Trimming shortened V by 8 bases and J by 3 bases, and 17 bases separated the two germline ends. This CDR3 has 14 amino acids. The CDR3 bases are TGTGCCAGCCTCGGAGGGGGCGAGGGCTACGAGCAGTACTTC. Translation gives CASLGGGEGYEQYF.

The chain is built from TRBV7-8 and TRBJ1-1; 9 bases are shared with TRBD1. This CDR3 contains 16 residues. Germline V gives CDR1 SGHVS, CDR2 FQNEAQ. V gave up 1 base and J gave up 3 bases; unmatched junction bases: 6. This chain's CDR3 is CASSLDGTGIDTEAFF. The CDR3 coding sequence is TGTGCCAGCAGCTTAGATGGGACAGGGATCGACACTGAAGCTTTCTTT.

The gene calls are TRBV5-1 and TRBJ1-2; D may be TRBD1 (6 bases). Germline V gene sequence: CDR1 SGHRS, CDR2 YFSETQ. The CDR3 is 16 residues long. V lost 4 bases and J 10 bases, leaving 26 bases between the germline ends. The CDR3: CASSPLRGGGQTLYTF. CDR3 DNA: TGCGCCAGCAGCCCCCTAAGGGGGGGAGGACAGACACTCTACACCTTC.

This clone was observed a single time. The rearrangement uses TRBV9 and TRBJ2-7; the match to TRBD2 covers 12 bases. The CDR3 contains 14 residues. Germline V CDR1 and CDR2: SGDLS, YYNGEE. J gave up 7 bases and V 1 base, and 3 bases lay outside the gene matches. As DNA, the CDR3 is TGTGCCAGCAGCGTACTTACTAGCGGGGGGGAGCAGTACTTC. Residues: CASSVLTSGGEQYF.

This sequence joins TRBV4-1 and TRBJ2-1, with D possibly TRBD2 on 6 matching bases. Looked up from germline, CDR1 is MGHRA and CDR2 is YSYEKL. Trimming left V 1 base short and J 3 bases short, with 10 bases between. The CDR3 covers 15 residues. CDR3 in DNA: TGCGCCAGCAGCCAAGTAGGCGGGATCTACAATGAGCAGTTCTTC. It translates to CASSQVGGIYNEQFF.

This chain connects TRBV7-9 to TRBJ2-1; no definite D call. V was pared by 3 bases and J by 0 bases, with 6 bases between. Germline V gives CDR1 SEHNR, CDR2 FQNEAQ (reference sequence). The CDR3 spans 14 residues. This chain's CDR3 is CASSFPGSYNEQFF. The CDR3 nucleotides are TGTGCCAGCAGCTTCCCGGGCTCCTACAATGAGCAGTTCTTC.

The rearrangement joins TRBV4-1 to TRBJ2-2; tentatively, D is TRBD1 (5 bases). The CDR3 has 15 amino acids. V was shortened by 5 bases and J by 6 bases, with 16 bases between the two germline ends. From germline, CDR1 is MGHRA and CDR2 YSYEKL. The CDR3 sequence is CASSSYTPGSGELFF. The CDR3, as DNA: TGCGCCAGCAGCTCTTATACGCCAGGGTCCGGGGAGCTGTTTTTT.

The CDR3 loop is CASSPRHHDTQYF. In DNA form, the CDR3 reads TGTGCCAGCAGTCCCCGACATCACGATACGCAGTATTTT. The chain is built from TRBV27 and TRBJ2-3; no firm D call. V lost 5 bases and J 6 bases, leaving 12 bases between the germline ends. Per the germline V gene, CDR1 is MNHEY and CDR2 is SMNVEV (reference sequence). This CDR3 spans 13 amino acids.

This clone was seen just once. CDR3 sequence: CASSEGRTGKNEQFF. The CDR3 DNA sequence: TGTGCCAGCAGTGAGGGGCGGACAGGGAAAAATGAGCAGTTCTTC. This chain connects TRBV2 to TRBJ2-1; 8 nucleotides match TRBD1. The junction had 8 bases not matched to a gene; V was cut back by 3 bases and J by 7 bases. Germline V CDR1 and CDR2: SNHLY, FYNNEI. The CDR3 covers 15 residues.

The chain recombines TRBV2 with TRBJ1-2; D is unclear. Trimming removed 8 bases from V and 4 bases from J, with 14 bases in between. The CDR3 consists of 13 residues. Germline V gene data show CDR1 as SNHLY and CDR2 as FYNNEI. As DNA, the CDR3 is TGTGCCAGCTCAATCCCTGCGGGCTATGGCTACACCTTC. It specifies CASSIPAGYGYTF.

The V and J genes are TRBV6-5 and TRBJ2-7; D is possibly TRBD1 (5 bases). V shed 4 bases and J shed 6 bases, with 10 bases lying between them. The CDR3 consists of 12 residues. The germline V gene encodes CDR1 MNHEY and CDR2 SVGAGI. CDR3 bases: TGTGCCAGCAGTTCCGACAGACCCGAGCAGTACTTC. Translated, it gives CASSSDRPEQYF.

The chain has TRBV6-4 and TRBJ1-1; unclear D gene. Trimming took 6 bases from V and 1 from J, leaving 9 bases between them. Germline V gene sequence: CDR1 MRHNA, CDR2 SNTAGT. This CDR3 contains 13 residues. This chain's CDR3 is CASRETPNTEAFF. The DNA of the CDR3 is TGTGCCAGCAGAGAGACACCGAACACTGAAGCTTTCTTT.

This chain links TRBV7-2 with TRBJ1-1; 7 positions agree with TRBD1. The germline V gene has CDR1 SGHTA and CDR2 FQGNSA. Trimming at V came to 5 bases and at J to 4 bases, leaving 10 bases not matched to a gene. The CDR3 totals 15 residues. This chain's CDR3 is CASSARQGIGTEAFF. The CDR3 DNA reads TGTGCCAGCAGCGCACGACAGGGAATAGGCACTGAAGCTTTCTTT. The entire variable domain, with the rest obtained from reference TRBV7-2 and TRBJ1-1, is as follows: GAGVSQSPSNKVTEKGKDVELRCDPISGHTALYWYRQSLGQGLEFLIYFQGNSAPDKSGLPSDRFSAERTGGSVSTLTIQRTQQEDSAVYLCASSARQGIGTEAFFGQGTRLTVV.

This sequence joins TRBV5-6 and TRBJ2-7; 7 bases are shared with TRBD1. V gave up 2 bases and J gave up 8 bases; unmatched junction bases: 7. The germline CDR1 and CDR2 sequences are SGHDT and YYEEEE. The CDR3 is 13 amino acids. The DNA of the CDR3 is TGTGCCAGCAGCTTCCGGACAGGAAGGCAGCAGTACTTC. Translation: CASSFRTGRQQYF.

The V and J genes are TRBV11-2 and TRBJ2-5; TRBD2 might be the D (5 bases). The CDR3 loop spans 17 amino acids. Germline V gene lookup returns CDR1 SGHAT and CDR2 FQNNGV. Trimming stripped 5 bases from V and 7 bases from J, with 26 bases between. The CDR3 nucleotides read TGTGCCAGCAGCCAGATCACCCAGCGATCGGGTGGAGGGACCCAGTACTTC. Its protein product is CASSQITQRSGGGTQYF.

The J gene is TRBJ2-3, the V gene TRBV4-1, with D perhaps matching TRBD1 (5 bases). The CDR3 sequence is 14 residues long. CDR1 is MGHRA and CDR2 is YSYEKL in the germline V gene. Trimming cost V 1 base and J 2 bases, with 7 bases left between them. The DNA for the CDR3 is TGCGCCAGCAGCCAAGGCAGGGACACAGATACGCAGTATTTT. It specifies CASSQGRDTDTQYF.

The rearrangement uses TRBV7-8 and TRBJ2-1; 9 nucleotides line up with TRBD1. V shed 5 bases, J shed 7 bases, and the junction held 9 bases outside the gene matches. The CDR3 length is 15 residues. Germline loops: CDR1 SGHVS, CDR2 FQNEAQ. The CDR3 DNA is TGTGCCAGCAGCGCCGGGACAGGGAAATCTAATGAGCAGTTCTTC. Protein sequence: CASSAGTGKSNEQFF.

This rearrangement joins TRBV10-3 to TRBJ2-1; D not resolved. CDR1 ENHRY and CDR2 SYGVKD come from the germline V gene. Trimming removed 10 bases at V and 7 bases at J, with 14 bases between. The CDR3 has 12 amino acids. For the CDR3, the DNA is TGTGCCACCGTAGCACCGCCTAATGAGCAGTTCTTC. This sequence encodes CATVAPPNEQFF.

The table lists this clone with a few counts. V and J are TRBV14 and TRBJ2-2; TRBD1 matches at 7 bases. Germline lookup yields CDR1 SGHDN and CDR2 FVKESK. There are 18 residues in the CDR3. J gave up 6 bases and V 3 bases, and 16 bases lay outside the gene matches. CDR3 coding DNA: TGTGCCAGCAGCCACATCGATAGGGACAGCTTGAGGGCCGGGGAGCTGTTTTTT. Its translation: CASSHIDRDSLRAGELFF.

This clone occurred once. The CDR3 nucleotides are TGCGCCAGCAGTGACCGACCGTGGGGCGGGAGTAACACCGGGGAGCTGTTTTTT. Translating it yields CASSDRPWGGSNTGELFF. V and J are TRBV4-3 and TRBJ2-2; the match to TRBD2 covers 7 bases. Germline CDR1 and CDR2: LGHNA and YSLEER. After removal of 6 bases from V and 2 bases from J, the junction contained 15 bases not matched to a gene. The CDR3 is made up of 18 amino acids.

V usage is TRBV29-1 and J usage is TRBJ1-4; a weak D match, TRBD1 (5 bases). Trimming removed 7 bases at V and 7 bases at J, with 16 bases between. Germline CDR1 is SQVTM and CDR2 is ANQGSEA. The CDR3 totals 13 residues. CDR3 protein: CSAKTDVSEKLFF. DNA of the CDR3: TGCAGCGCTAAGACAGATGTCTCTGAAAAACTGTTTTTT.

This chain joins TRBV19 and TRBJ2-4, with 7 bases lining up with TRBD2. The length of the CDR3 is 16 residues. The V and J ends lost 6 bases and 0 bases, in that order; junction bases with no gene match: 8. Germline CDR1 LNHDA, CDR2 SQIVND (reference sequence). This CDR3 is CASSFSAGVAKNIQYF. The CDR3 DNA reads as TGTGCCAGTAGCTTCTCGGCGGGAGTAGCCAAAAACATTCAGTACTTC. Together with reference TRBV19 and TRBJ2-4, the CDR3 gives the full variable domain: DGGITQSPKYLFRKEGQNVTLSCEQNLNHDAMYWYRQDPGQGLRLIYYSQIVNDFQKGDIAEGYSVSREKKESFPLTVTSAQKNPTAFYLCASSFSAGVAKNIQYFGAGTRLSVL.

In its sample, this clone was seen once. No conserved phenylalanine or tryptophan is present at the end of the CDR3, so a read error is the likely explanation. The gene calls are TRBV15 and TRBJ1-1; 7 bases map to TRBD1. With V trimmed by 0 bases and J by 6 bases, 13 bases remained unmatched. The CDR3 has 17 residues. CDR1 is LNHNV and CDR2 is YYDKDF in the germline V gene (reference sequence). The CDR3 nucleotides read TGTGCCACCAGCAGAGACCCCCTCGGACGACAGGGCGCTGAAGCTTTCCTT. Its translation: CATSRDPLGRQGAEAFL.

In its sample, this clone was seen once. This chain connects TRBV10-3 to TRBJ2-7, with 9 bases fitting TRBD1. V trimming: 6 bases; J trimming: 1 base; junction bases outside the gene matches: 7. In germline, CDR1 is ENHRY, CDR2 SYGVKD. The CDR3 is 15 amino acids. The CDR3 DNA reads TGTGCCATCAGAGTCTCCGGGACAGGGTCCTACGAGCAGTACTTC. It encodes CAIRVSGTGSYEQYF.

This rearrangement joins TRBV5-1 to TRBJ1-5, with TRBD1 matching 7 bases. The CDR3 has 15 amino acids. V was pared by 4 bases and J by 3 bases, with 7 bases of the junction left unmatched. The germline CDR1 and CDR2 sequences are SGHRS and YFSETQ. CDR3 amino acids: CASSPGGGNNQPQHF. The CDR3 DNA reads TGCGCCAGCAGCCCCGGAGGGGGCAACAATCAGCCCCAGCATTTT.

The V gene is TRBV19, the J gene TRBJ2-1; 15 bases are a match to TRBD2. The CDR3 has 17 amino acids. CDR1 is LNHDA and CDR2 is SQIVND in the germline V gene (reference sequence). Trimming cost V 4 bases and J 7 bases; bases outside gene matches: 8. The CDR3 bases are TGTGCCAGTAGTACCTTACCCGGGACTAGCGGGAGGAATGAGCAGTTCTTC. Residues: CASSTLPGTSGRNEQFF. Filled out from reference TRBV19 and TRBJ2-1, the complete variable domain reads DGGITQSPKYLFRKEGQNVTLSCEQNLNHDAMYWYRQDPGQGLRLIYYSQIVNDFQKGDIAEGYSVSREKKESFPLTVTSAQKNPTAFYLCASSTLPGTSGRNEQFFGPGTRLTVL.

This clone was detected only once. This could be a read error, since a much larger clone is one nucleotide away. The chain recombines TRBV6-5 with TRBJ1-1; D is perhaps TRBD1 (5 bases). With 7 bases removed from V and 3 bases from J, the gap between germline ends came to 6 bases. This CDR3 is built from 11 residues. Looked up from germline, CDR1 is MNHEY and CDR2 is SVGAGI. Here the CDR3 DNA reads TGTGCCAGCACAGGGTACACTGAAGCTTTCTTT. Protein product: CASTGYTEAFF.